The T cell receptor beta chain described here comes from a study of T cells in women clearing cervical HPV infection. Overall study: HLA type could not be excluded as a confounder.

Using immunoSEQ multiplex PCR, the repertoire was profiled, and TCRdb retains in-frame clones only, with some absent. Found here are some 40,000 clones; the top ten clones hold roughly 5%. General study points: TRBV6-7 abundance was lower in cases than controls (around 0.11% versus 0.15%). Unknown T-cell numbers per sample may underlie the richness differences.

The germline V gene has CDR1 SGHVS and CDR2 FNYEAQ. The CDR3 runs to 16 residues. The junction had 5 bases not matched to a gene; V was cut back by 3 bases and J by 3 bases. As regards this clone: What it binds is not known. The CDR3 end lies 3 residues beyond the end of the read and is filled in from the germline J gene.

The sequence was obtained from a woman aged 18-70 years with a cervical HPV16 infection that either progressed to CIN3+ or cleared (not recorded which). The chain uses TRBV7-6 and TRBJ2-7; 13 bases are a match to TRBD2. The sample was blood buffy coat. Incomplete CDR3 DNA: TGTGCCAGCAGCTTGGCGACTAGCGGGGGGATCTACGAG. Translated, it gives CASSLATSGGIYE. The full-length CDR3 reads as CASSLATSGGIYEQYF.